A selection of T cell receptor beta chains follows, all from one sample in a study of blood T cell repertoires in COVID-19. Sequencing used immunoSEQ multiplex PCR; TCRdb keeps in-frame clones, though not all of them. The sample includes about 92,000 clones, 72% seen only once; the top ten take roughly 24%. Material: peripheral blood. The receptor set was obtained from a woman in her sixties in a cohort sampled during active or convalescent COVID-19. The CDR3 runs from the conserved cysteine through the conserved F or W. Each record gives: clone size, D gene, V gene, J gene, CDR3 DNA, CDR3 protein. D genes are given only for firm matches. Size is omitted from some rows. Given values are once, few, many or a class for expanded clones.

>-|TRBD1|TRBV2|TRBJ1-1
TGTGCCAGCAGTCAAATGACAGGGAGGACTGAAGCTTTCTTT
CASSQMTGRTEAFF
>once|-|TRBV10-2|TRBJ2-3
TGCGCCAGCAGTGAGTCGAGAGTGACAGATACGCAGTATTTT
CASSESRVTDTQYF
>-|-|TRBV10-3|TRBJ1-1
TGTGCCATCAGTAGAGAAGGGGAGGCTGAAGCTTTCTTT
CAISREGEAEAFF
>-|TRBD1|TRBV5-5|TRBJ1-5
TGTGCCAGCAGCCGGAGGACAGGCGGGTTTTTGGATCAGCCCCAGCATTTT
CASSRRTGGFLDQPQHF
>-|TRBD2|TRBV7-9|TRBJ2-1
TGTGCCAGCAGCTTAAACGGGGGGGCCTACAATGAGCAGTTCTTC
CASSLNGGAYNEQFF
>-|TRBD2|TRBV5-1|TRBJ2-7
TGCGCCAGCAGCCCTAGCGGGGGAGTATCCTACGAGCAGTACTTC
CASSPSGGVSYEQYF
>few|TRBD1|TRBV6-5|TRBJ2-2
TGTGCCAGCATAGGGGGCGGCACCGGGGAGCTGTTTTTT
CASIGGGTGELFF
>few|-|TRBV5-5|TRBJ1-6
TGTGCCAGCAGCTTGGTCCGGCGGGAATCACCCCTCCACTTT
CASSLVRRESPLHF
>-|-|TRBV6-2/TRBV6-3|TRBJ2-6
TGTGCCAGCAGTTACTTTAGCACCTCTGGGGCCAACGTCCTGACTTTC
CASSYFSTSGANVLTF
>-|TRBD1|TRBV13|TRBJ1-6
TGTGCCAGCAGCGTGACAGGGGTCGCCTATAATTCACCCCTCCACTTT
CASSVTGVAYNSPLHF
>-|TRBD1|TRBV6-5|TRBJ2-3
TGTGCCAGCAATCGACAGGGGTTCACAGATACGCAGTATTTT
CASNRQGFTDTQYF
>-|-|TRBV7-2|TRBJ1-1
TGTGCCAGCAGCAGACGGAGACAGGTGAACACTGAAGCTTTCTTT
CASSRRRQVNTEAFF
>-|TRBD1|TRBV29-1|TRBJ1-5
TGCAGCGTACCGGACAGGGACAATCAGCCCCAGCATTTT
CSVPDRDNQPQHF
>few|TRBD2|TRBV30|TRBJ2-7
TGTGCCTGGAGTGTAAGGGGAGGGGACTCCGAGCAGTACTTC
CAWSVRGGDSEQYF
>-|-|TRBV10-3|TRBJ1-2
TGTGCCATCAGTGAGACCCGGACACCCGCTAACTATGGCTACACCTTC
CAISETRTPANYGYTF
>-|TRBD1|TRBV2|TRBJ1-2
TGTGCCAGCAGTGCCAGTCCCGGGACAGGGCCAACCCACTATGGCTACACCTTC
CASSASPGTGPTHYGYTF
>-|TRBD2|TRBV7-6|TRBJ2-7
TGTGCCAGCAGCGCCGACCTAGCGGGAGGAACCTACGAGCAGTACTTC
CASSADLAGGTYEQYF
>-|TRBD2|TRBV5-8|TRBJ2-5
TGTGCCAGCAGCGGGGAGGGGCGGGGAGAGACCCAGTACTTC
CASSGEGRGETQYF
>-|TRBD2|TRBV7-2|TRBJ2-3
TGTGCCAGCAGCTCGCAGATTTTAGCGGGGGGGTCCAGCTGGGATACGCAGTATTTT
CASSSQILAGGSSWDTQYF
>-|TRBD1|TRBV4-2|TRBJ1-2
TGTGCCAGCAGCCAAGGGTACAGGGGAGAGGCATATGGCTACACCTTC
CASSQGYRGEAYGYTF
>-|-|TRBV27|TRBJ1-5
TGTGCCAGCAGTTTATCACGCGAGGGGACTAATCAGCCCCAGCATTTT
CASSLSREGTNQPQHF
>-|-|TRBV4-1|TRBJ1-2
TGCGCCAGCAGCCAACAGGGGTTTTATGGCTACACCTTC
CASSQQGFYGYTF
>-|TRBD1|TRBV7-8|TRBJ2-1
TGTGCCAGCAGCCAGGGACAGGTGGGTGAGCAGTTCTTC
CASSQGQVGEQFF
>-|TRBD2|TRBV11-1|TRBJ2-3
TGTGCCAGCAGCCCTGGGGGGGCGGGGGGTGCAGATACGCAGTATTTT
CASSPGGAGGADTQYF
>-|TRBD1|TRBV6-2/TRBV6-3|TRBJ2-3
TGTGCCAGCAGTGGCGACGTTTTAGGACAGGGACCAGATACGCAGTATTTT
CASSGDVLGQGPDTQYF
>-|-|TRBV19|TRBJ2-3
TGTGCCAGTAGTTCCCCAGGCGGGCTAGGCGTAGCTACGCAGTATTTT
CASSSPGGLGVATQYF
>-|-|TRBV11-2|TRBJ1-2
TGTGCCAGCAGCTTATATCGGGGCTATGGCTACACCTTC
CASSLYRGYGYTF
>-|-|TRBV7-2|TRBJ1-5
TGTGCCAGCAGCTGGGCAGGGCCCGGTGGGCAGCCCCAGCATTTT
CASSWAGPGGQPQHF
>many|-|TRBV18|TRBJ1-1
TGTGCCAGCTCACCAGGAGGGCCCCTGCGGAACGGTGAAGCTTTCTTT
CASSPGGPLRNGEAFF
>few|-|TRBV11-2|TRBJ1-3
TGTGCCAGCAGCTTAGGAGCGAGATCTGGAAACACCATATATTTT
CASSLGARSGNTIYF
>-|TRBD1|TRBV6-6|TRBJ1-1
TGTGCCAGCAGTGGACAGGGTTTCACTGAAGCTTTCTTT
CASSGQGFTEAFF
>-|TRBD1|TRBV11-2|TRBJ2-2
TGTGCCAGCAGCTTAGGAACAGGGGGCGCAACCGGGGAGCTGTTTTTT
CASSLGTGGATGELFF
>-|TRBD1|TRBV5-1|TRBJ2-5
TGCGCCAGCAGTAAAATAGCCGGGACAGGAGAAGAGACCCAGTACTTC
CASSKIAGTGEETQYF
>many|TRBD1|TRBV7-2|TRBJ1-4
TGTGCCAGCAGCTTAGCGCTGGGGACAGGGAACGAAAAACTGTTTTTT
CASSLALGTGNEKLFF
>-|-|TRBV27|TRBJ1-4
TGTGCCAGCAGCCTCGGAGTAAGAGGGAATGAAAAACTGTTTTTT
CASSLGVRGNEKLFF
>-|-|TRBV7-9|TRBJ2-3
TGTGCCAGCAGCTTATTGGCCATAGGGGCTAGCACAGATACGCAGTATTTT
CASSLLAIGASTDTQYF
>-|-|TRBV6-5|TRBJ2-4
TGTGCCAGCAGTTACCAGGGAGGAAACATTCAGTACTTC
CASSYQGGNIQYF
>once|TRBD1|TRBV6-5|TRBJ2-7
TGTGCCAGCAGTCTCCGGGACAGTACCTACGAGCAGTACTTC
CASSLRDSTYEQYF
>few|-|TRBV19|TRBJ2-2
TGTGCCAGTAGTATAGGGAGGAGGGACACCGGGGAGCTGTTTTTT
CASSIGRRDTGELFF
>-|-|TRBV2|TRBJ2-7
TGTGCCAGCACGCGAAAGGGAGCGGGTGAGCAGTACTTC
CASTRKGAGEQYF
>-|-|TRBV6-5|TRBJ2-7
TGTGCCAGCGGGCTACAGGGATCCTACGAGCAGTACTTC
CASGLQGSYEQYF
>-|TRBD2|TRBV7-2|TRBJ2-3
TGTGCCAGCAGCCTGGGACTAGGTCTGGATACGCAGTATTTT
CASSLGLGLDTQYF
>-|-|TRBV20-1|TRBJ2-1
TGCAGTGCTCCAGTCCTGGGCGAGCAGTTCTTC
CSAPVLGEQFF
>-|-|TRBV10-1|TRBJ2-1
TGCGCCAGCAGTGATCAGGGGAGAGTGGATGAGCAGTTCTTC
CASSDQGRVDEQFF